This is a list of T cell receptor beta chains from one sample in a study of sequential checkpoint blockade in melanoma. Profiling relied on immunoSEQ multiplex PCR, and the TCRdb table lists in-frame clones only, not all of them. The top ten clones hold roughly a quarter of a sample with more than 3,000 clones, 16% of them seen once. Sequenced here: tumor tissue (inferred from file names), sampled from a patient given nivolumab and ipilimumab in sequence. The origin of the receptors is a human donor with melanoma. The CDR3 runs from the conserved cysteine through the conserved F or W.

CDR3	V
CASSSFRSSNYGYTF	TRBV6-8
CASSQDIEQFF	TRBV14
CASSYWDRPNYGYTF	TRBV6-8
CASSAGHQNQPQHF	TRBV11-3
CASSPSGTARYEQYF	TRBV6-8
CASSPPVGNRLFF	TRBV19
CSVRTVSYEQYF	TRBV29-1
CASSPKYRDRNYGYTF	TRBV28
CSVGAGIDTGELFF	TRBV29-1
CASSLAEGWNSPLHF	TRBV11-3
CASSQGTSGSSYEQYF	TRBV11-3